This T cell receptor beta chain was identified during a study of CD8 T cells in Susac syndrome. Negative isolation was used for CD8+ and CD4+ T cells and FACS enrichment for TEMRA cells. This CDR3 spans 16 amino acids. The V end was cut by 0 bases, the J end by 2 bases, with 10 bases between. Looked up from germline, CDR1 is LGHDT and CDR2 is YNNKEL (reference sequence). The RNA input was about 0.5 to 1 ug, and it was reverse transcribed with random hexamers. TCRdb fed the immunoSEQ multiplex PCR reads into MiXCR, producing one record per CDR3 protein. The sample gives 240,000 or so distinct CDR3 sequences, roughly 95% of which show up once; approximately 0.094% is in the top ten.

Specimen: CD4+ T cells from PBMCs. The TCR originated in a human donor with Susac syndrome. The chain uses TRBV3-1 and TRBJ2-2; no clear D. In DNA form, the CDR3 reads TGTGCCAGCAGCCAAGATCGTCCAAGTAACACCGGGGAGCTGTTTTTT. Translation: CASSQDRPSNTGELFF.